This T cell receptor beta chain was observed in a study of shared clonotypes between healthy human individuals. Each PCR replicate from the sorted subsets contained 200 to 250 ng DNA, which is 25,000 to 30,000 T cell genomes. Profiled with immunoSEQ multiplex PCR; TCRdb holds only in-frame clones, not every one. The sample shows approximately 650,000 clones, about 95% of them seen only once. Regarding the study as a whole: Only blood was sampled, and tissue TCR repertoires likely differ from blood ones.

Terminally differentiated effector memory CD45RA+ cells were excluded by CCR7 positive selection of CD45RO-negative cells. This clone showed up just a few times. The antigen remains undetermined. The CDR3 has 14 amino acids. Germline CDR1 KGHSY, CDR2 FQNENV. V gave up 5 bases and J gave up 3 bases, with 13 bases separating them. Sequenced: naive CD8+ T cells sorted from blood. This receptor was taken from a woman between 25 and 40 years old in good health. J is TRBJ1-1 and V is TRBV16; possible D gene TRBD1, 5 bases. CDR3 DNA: TGTGCCAGCAGCAAAAGGGGTGGGGACACTGAAGCTTTCTTT. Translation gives CASSKRGGDTEAFF.